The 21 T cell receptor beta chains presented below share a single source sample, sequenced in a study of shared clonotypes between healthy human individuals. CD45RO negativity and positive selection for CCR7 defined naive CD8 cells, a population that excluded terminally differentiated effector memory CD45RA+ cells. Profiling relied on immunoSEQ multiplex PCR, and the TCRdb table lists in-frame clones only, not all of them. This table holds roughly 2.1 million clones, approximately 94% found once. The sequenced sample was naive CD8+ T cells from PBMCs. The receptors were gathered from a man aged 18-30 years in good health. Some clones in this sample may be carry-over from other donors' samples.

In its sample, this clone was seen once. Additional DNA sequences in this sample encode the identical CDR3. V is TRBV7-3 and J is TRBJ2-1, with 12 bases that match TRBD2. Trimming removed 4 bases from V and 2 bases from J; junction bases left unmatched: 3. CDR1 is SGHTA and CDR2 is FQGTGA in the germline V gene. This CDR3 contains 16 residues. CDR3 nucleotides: TGTGCCAGCAGCTCAGGACTAGCGGGGCCCTACAATGAGCAGTTCTTC. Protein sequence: CASSSGLAGPYNEQFF.

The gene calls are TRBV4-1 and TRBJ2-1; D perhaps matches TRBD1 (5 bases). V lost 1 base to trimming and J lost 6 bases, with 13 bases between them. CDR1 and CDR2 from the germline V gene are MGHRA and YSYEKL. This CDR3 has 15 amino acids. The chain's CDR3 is CASSQAGFPANEQFF. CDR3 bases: TGCGCCAGCAGCCAAGCAGGGTTTCCTGCCAATGAGCAGTTCTTC.

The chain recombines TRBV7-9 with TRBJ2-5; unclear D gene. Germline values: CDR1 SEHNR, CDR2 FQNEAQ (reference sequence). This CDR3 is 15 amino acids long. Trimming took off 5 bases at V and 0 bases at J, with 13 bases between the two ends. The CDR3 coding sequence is TGTGCCAGCAGCCTAATTGGAGCAAACCAAGAGACCCAGTACTTC. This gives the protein CASSLIGANQETQYF.

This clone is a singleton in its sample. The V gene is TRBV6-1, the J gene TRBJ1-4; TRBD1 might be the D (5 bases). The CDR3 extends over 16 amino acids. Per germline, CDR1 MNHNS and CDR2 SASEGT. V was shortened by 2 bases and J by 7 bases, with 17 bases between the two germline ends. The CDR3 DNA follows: TGTGCCAGCAGTGAACCGTCGATTCAGGGAAGTGAAAAACTGTTTTTT. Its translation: CASSEPSIQGSEKLFF.

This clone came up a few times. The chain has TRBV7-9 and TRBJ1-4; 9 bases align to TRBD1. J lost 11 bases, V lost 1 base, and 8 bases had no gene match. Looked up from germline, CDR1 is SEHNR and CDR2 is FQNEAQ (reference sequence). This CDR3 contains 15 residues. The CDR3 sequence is CASSLGPGQGIKLFF. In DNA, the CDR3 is TGTGCCAGCAGCTTAGGTCCGGGACAGGGTATCAAACTGTTTTTT.

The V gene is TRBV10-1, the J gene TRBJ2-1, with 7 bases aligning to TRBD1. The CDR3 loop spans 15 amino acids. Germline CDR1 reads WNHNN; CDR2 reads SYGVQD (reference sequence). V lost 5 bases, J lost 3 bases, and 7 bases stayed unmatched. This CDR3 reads CASSPGQNNYNEQFF. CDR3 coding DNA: TGCGCCAGCAGTCCGGGACAGAATAACTACAATGAGCAGTTCTTC.

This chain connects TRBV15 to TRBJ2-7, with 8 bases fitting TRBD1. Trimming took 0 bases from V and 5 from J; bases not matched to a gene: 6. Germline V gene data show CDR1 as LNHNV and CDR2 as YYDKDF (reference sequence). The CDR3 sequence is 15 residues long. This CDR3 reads CATSRDTGQDHEQYF. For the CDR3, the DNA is TGTGCCACCAGCAGAGATACGGGACAGGACCACGAGCAGTACTTC.

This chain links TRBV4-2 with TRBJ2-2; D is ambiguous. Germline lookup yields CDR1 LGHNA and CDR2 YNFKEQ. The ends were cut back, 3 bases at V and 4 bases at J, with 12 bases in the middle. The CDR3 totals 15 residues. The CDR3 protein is CASSHTLMATGELFF. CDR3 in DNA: TGTGCCAGCAGCCATACCTTGATGGCCACCGGGGAGCTGTTTTTT.

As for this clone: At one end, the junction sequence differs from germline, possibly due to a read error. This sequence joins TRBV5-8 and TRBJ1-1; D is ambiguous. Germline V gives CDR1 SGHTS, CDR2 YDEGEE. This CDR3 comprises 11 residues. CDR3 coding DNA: TGTGCCAGCAGCTTGGGACCGGGAGGTATCTTT. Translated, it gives CASSLGPGGIF. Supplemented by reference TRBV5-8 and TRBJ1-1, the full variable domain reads EAGVTQSPTHLIKTRGQQATLRCSPISGHTSVYWYQQALGLGLQFLLWYDEGEERNRGNFPPRFSGRQFPNYSSELNVNALELEDSALYLCASSLGPGGIFGQGTRLTVV.

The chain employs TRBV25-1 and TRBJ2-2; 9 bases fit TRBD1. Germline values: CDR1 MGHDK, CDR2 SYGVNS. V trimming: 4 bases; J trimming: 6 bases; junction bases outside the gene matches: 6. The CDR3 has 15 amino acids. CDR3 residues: CASSATGGLSGELFF. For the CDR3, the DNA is TGTGCCAGCAGTGCTACAGGGGGCTTATCCGGGGAGCTGTTTTTT. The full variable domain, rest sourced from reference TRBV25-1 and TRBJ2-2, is EADIYQTPRYLVIGTGKKITLECSQTMGHDKMYWYQQDPGMELHLIHYSYGVNSTEKGDLSSESTVSRIRTEHFPLTLESARPSHTSQYLCASSATGGLSGELFFGEGSRLTVL.

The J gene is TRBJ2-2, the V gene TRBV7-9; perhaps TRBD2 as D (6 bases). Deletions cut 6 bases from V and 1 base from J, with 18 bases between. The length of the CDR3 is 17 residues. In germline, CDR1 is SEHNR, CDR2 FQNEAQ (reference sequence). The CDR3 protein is CASSFEGGTKNTGELFF. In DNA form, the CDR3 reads TGTGCCAGCAGTTTCGAGGGCGGGACCAAGAACACCGGGGAGCTGTTTTTT. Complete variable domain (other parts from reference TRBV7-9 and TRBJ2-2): DTGVSQNPRHKITKRGQNVTFRCDPISEHNRLYWYRQTLGQGPEFLTYFQNEAQLEKSRLLSDRFSAERPKGSFSTLEIQRTEQGDSAMYLCASSFEGGTKNTGELFFGEGSRLTVL.

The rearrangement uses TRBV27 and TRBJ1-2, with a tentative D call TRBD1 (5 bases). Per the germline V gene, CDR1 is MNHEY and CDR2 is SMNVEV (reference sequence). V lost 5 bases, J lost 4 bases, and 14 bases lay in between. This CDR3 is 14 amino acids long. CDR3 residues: CASSPFGGSYGYTF. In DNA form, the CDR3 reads TGTGCCAGCAGTCCCTTCGGGGGGTCCTATGGCTACACCTTC.

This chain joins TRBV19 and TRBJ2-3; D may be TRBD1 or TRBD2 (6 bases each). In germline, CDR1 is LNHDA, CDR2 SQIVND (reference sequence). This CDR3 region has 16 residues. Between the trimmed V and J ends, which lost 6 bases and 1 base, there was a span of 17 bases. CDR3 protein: CASRSRIRGRTDTQYF. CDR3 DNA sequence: TGTGCCAGTAGGAGCAGGATCCGGGGGCGCACAGATACGCAGTATTTT.

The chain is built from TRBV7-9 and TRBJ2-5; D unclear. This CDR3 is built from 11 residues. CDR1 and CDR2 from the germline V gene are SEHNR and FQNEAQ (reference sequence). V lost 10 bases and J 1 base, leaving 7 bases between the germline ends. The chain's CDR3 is CATMFQETQYF. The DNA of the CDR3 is TGTGCCACAATGTTCCAAGAGACCCAGTACTTC.

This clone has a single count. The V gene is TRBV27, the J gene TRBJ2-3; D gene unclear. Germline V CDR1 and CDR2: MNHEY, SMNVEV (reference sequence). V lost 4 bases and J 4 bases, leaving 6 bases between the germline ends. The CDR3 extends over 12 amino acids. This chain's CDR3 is CASSSDPDTQYF. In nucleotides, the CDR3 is TGTGCCAGCAGTTCGGACCCAGATACGCAGTATTTT.

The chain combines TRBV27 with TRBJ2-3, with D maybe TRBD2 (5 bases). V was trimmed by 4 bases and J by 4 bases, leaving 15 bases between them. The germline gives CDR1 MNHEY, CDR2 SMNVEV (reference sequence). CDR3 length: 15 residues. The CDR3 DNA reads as TGTGCCAGCAGTTCTTTACGTAGCGCACCAGATACGCAGTATTTT. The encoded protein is CASSSLRSAPDTQYF.

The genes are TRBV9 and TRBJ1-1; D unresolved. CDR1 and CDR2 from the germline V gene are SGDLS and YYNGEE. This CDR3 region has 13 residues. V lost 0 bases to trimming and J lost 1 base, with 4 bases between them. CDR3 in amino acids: CASSVEWNTEAFF. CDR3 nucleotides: TGTGCCAGCAGCGTAGAATGGAACACTGAAGCTTTCTTT.

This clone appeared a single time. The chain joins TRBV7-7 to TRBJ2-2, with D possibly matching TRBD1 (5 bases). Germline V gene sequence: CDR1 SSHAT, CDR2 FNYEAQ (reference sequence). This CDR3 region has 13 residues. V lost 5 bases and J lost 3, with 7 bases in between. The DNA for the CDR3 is TGTGCCAGCAGCATGACAGACACCGGGGAGCTGTTTTTT. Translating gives CASSMTDTGELFF. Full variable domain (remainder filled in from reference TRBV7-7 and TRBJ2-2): GAGVSQSPRYKVTKRGQDVTLRCDPISSHATLYWYQQALGQGPEFLTYFNYEAQPDKSGLPSDRFSAERPEGSISTLTIQRTEQRDSAMYRCASSMTDTGELFFGEGSRLTVL.

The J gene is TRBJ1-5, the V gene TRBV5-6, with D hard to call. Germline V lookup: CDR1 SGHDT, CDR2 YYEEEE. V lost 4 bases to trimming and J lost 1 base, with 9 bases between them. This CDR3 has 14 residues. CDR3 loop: CASSHGGSNQPQHF. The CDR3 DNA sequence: TGTGCCAGCAGCCACGGTGGGAGCAATCAGCCCCAGCATTTT. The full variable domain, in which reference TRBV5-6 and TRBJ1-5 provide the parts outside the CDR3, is DAGVTQSPTHLIKTRGQQVTLRCSPKSGHDTVSWYQQALGQGPQFIFQYYEEEERQRGNFPDRFSGHQFPNYSSELNVNALLLGDSALYLCASSHGGSNQPQHFGDGTRLSIL.

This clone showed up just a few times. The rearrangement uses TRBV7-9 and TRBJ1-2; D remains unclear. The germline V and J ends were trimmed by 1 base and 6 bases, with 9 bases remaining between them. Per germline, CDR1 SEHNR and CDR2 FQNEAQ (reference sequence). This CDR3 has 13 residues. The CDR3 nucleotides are TGTGCCAGCAGCTTAGGTGATAGGGATGGCTACACCTTC. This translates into CASSLGDRDGYTF.

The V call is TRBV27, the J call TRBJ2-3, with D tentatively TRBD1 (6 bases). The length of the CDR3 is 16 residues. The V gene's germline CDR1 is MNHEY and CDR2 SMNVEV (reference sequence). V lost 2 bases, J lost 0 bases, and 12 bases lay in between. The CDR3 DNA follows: TGTGCCAGCAGTTTACGCGGACAGAAAAGCACAGATACGCAGTATTTT. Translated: CASSLRGQKSTDTQYF.